The 4 T cell receptor beta chains below all came from one sample that was sequenced in a study of siplizumab effects on memory and regulatory T cells. Assay used: immunoSEQ multiplex PCR; TCRdb lists only in-frame clones, some missing. Of tens of thousands of clones listed, approximately 89% were seen once; the top ten hold 1.7%. What was sequenced was Tregs sorted from blood. The receptors here all came from a human donor in good health.

The rearrangement uses TRBV5-6 and TRBJ1-2; D is perhaps TRBD1 (5 bases). The CDR3 consists of 14 residues. Between the trimmed V and J ends, which lost 0 bases and 3 bases, there was a span of 9 bases. Looked up from germline, CDR1 is SGHDT and CDR2 is YYEEEE. CDR3 bases: TGTGCCAGCAGCTTGGGCAGGGATTACTATGGCTACACCTTC. Its translation: CASSLGRDYYGYTF.

The V gene is TRBV4-1, the J gene TRBJ2-2; 9 nucleotides match TRBD1. The CDR3 spans 17 residues. Germline V CDR1 and CDR2: MGHRA, YSYEKL. V dropped 4 bases and J dropped 0; count of bases not matched to a gene: 6. The CDR3 nucleotides are TGCGCCAGCAGCCCCGGACAGGGGCGTGCGAACACCGGGGAGCTGTTTTTT. Its protein is CASSPGQGRANTGELFF.

As regards this clone: At one end the junction does not follow the germline gene, possibly because of a read error. This chain connects TRBV4-1 to TRBJ2-7; 12 positions agree with TRBD2. The germline V gene has CDR1 MGHRA and CDR2 YSYEKL. This CDR3 has 17 amino acids. In nucleotides, the CDR3 is TGCGCCAGCAGCCAAGATTTACCCCTAGCGGGAGGGTACGAGCAGCACTTC. This sequence encodes CASSQDLPLAGGYEQHF.

This clone was seen a single time. The chain carries TRBV30 and TRBJ2-7; D is ambiguous. Germline V CDR1 and CDR2: GTSNPN, SVGIG (reference sequence). V dropped 2 bases and J dropped 6 bases, with 11 bases sitting between them. This CDR3 contains 12 residues. This chain's CDR3 is CAWSPDFGEQYF. The CDR3 DNA is TGTGCCTGGAGTCCGGATTTTGGCGAGCAGTACTTC. Full variable domain (missing parts from reference TRBV30 and TRBJ2-7): SQTIHQWPATLVQPVGSPLSLECTVEGTSNPNLYWYRQAAGRGLQLLFYSVGIGQISSEVPQNLSASRPQDRQFILSSKKLLLSDSGFYLCAWSPDFGEQYFGPGTRLTVT.